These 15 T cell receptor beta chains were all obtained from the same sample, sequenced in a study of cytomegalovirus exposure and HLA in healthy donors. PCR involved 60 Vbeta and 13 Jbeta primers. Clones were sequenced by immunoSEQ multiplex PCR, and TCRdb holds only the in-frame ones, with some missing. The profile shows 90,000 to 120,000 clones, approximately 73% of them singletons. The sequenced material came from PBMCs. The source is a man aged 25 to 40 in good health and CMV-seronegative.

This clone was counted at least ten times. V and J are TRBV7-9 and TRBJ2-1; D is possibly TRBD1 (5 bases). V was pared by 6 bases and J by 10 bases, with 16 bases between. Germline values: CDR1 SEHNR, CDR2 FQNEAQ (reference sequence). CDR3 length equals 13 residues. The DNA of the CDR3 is TGTGCCAGCAGTCCTAAGGGGCCGGACGAGCAGTTCTTC. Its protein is CASSPKGPDEQFF. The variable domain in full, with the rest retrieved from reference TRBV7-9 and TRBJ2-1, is DTGVSQNPRHKITKRGQNVTFRCDPISEHNRLYWYRQTLGQGPEFLTYFQNEAQLEKSRLLSDRFSAERPKGSFSTLEIQRTEQGDSAMYLCASSPKGPDEQFFGPGTRLTVL.

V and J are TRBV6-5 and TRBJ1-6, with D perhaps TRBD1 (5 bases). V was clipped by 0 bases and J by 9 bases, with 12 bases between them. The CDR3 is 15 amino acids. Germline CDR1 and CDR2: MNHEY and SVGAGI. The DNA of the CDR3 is TGTGCCAGCAGTTACTCGGTGGGGGGGGGTTCACCCCTCCACTTT. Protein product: CASSYSVGGGSPLHF.

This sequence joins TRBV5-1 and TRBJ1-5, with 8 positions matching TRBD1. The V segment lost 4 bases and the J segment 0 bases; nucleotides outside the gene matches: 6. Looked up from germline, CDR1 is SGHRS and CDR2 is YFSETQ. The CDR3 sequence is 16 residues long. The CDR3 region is CASSPGQGSSNQPQHF. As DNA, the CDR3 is TGCGCCAGCAGCCCTGGACAGGGAAGTAGCAATCAGCCCCAGCATTTT. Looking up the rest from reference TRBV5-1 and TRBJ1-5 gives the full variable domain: KAGVTQTPRYLIKTRGQQVTLSCSPISGHRSVSWYQQTPGQGLQFLFEYFSETQRNKGNFPGRFSGRQFSNSRSEMNVSTLELGDSALYLCASSPGQGSSNQPQHFGDGTRLSIL.

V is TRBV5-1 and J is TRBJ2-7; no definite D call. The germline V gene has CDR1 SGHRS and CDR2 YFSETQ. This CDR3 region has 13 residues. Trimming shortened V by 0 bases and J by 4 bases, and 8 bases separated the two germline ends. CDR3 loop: CASSLDDIYEQYF. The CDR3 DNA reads TGCGCCAGCAGCTTGGACGACATTTACGAGCAGTACTTC. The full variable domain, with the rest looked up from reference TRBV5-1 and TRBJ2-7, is KAGVTQTPRYLIKTRGQQVTLSCSPISGHRSVSWYQQTPGQGLQFLFEYFSETQRNKGNFPGRFSGRQFSNSRSEMNVSTLELGDSALYLCASSLDDIYEQYFGPGTRLTVT.

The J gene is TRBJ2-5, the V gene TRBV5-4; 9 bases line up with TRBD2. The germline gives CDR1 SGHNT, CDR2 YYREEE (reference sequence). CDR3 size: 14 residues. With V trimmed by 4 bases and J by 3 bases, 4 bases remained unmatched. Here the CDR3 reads CASSPVAGEETQYF. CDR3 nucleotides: TGTGCCAGCAGCCCGGTAGCGGGGGAAGAGACCCAGTACTTC.

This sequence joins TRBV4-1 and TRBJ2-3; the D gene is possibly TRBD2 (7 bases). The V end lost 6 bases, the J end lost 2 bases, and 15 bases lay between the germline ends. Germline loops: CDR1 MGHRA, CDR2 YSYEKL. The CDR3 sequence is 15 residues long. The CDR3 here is CASRVRGGFTDTQYF. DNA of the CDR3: TGCGCCAGCAGGGTGAGGGGGGGGTTCACAGATACGCAGTATTTT.

CDR3 sequence: CASSLYRGGVNEQFF. CDR3 DNA sequence: TGTGCCAGCAGCTTATATAGGGGGGGGGTCAATGAGCAGTTCTTC. The V and J genes are TRBV13 and TRBJ2-1, with TRBD2 as a possible D gene (7 bases). The length of the CDR3 is 15 residues. Per the germline V gene, CDR1 is PRHDT and CDR2 is FYEKMQ (reference sequence). V was shortened by 2 bases and J by 6 bases, with 14 bases between the two germline ends. Full variable domain (rest looked up from reference TRBV13 and TRBJ2-1): AAGVIQSPRHLIKEKRETATLKCYPIPRHDTVYWYQQGPGQDPQFLISFYEKMQSDKGSIPDRFSAQQFSDYHSELNMSSLELGDSALYFCASSLYRGGVNEQFFGPGTRLTVL.

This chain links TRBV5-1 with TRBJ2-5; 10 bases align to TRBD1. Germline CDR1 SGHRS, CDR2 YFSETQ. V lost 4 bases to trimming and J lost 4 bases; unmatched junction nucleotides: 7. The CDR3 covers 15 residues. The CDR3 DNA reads TGCGCCAGCAGCCCCGGGACAGGGGTACGAGAGACCCAGTACTTC. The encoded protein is CASSPGTGVRETQYF.

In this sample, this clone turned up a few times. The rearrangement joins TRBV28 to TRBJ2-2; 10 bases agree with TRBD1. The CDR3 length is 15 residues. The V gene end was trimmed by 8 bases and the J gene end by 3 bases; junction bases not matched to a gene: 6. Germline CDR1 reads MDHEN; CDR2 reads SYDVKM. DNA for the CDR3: TGTGCCAGCTCACGGGGACAGGGGTACACCGGGGAGCTGTTTTTT. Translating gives CASSRGQGYTGELFF.

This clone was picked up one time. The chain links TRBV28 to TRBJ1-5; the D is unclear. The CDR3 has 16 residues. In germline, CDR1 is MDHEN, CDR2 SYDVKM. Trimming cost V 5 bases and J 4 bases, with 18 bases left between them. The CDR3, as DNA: TGTGCCAGCAGTCCCATGGTCGGACGAGGGAATCAGCCCCAGCATTTT. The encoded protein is CASSPMVGRGNQPQHF.

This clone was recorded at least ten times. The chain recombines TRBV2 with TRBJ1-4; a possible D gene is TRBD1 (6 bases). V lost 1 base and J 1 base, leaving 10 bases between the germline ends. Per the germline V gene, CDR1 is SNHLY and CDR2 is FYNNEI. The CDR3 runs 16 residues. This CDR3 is CASSEGGHRTNEKLFF. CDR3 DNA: TGTGCCAGCAGTGAAGGGGGGCACAGAACTAATGAAAAACTGTTTTTT.

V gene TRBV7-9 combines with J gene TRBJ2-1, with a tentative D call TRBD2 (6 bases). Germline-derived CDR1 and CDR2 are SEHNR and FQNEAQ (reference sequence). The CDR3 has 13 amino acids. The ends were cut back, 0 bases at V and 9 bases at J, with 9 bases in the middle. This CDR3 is CASSLAEAGEQFF. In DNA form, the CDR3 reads TGTGCCAGCAGCTTAGCCGAAGCGGGTGAGCAGTTCTTC.

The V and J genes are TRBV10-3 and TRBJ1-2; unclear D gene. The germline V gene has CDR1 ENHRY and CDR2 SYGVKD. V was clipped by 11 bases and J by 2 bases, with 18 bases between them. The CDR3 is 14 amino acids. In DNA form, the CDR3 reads TGTGCCTACGGAGTGGGTGGAACCAACTATGGCTACACCTTC. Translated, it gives CAYGVGGTNYGYTF.

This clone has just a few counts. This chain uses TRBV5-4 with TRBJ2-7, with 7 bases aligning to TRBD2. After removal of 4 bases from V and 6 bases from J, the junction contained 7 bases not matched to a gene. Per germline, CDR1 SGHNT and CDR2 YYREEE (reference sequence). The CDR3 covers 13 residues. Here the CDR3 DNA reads TGTGCCAGCAGCCTGGGAGGGCCTTCCGAGCAGTACTTC. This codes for CASSLGGPSEQYF.

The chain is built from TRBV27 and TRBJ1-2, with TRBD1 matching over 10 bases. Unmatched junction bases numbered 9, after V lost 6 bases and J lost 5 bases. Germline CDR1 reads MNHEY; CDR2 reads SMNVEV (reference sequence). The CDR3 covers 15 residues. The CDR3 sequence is CASRIGTGVRYGYTF. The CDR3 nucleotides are TGTGCCAGCAGAATCGGGACAGGGGTTAGGTATGGCTACACCTTC.